This T cell receptor (beta chain) is from a study of chemoradiotherapy in HPV16-positive cancers. The CDR3 has 13 residues. Trimming took off 7 bases at V and 1 base at J, with 7 bases between the two ends. Looked up from germline, CDR1 is MNHNS and CDR2 is SASEGT. Assay: immunoSEQ multiplex PCR; the TCRdb copy retains only in-frame clones and omits some. In the table there are some 1,600 clones, about 81% of which are singletons. This clone has just a few counts. The material was tumor tissue, obtained from a patient who underwent chemoradiotherapy. The source of this sequence is a human donor with HPV-associated anogenital cancer. The chain combines TRBV6-1 with TRBJ2-2; D uncertain. The CDR3 reads CASTEQNTGELFF. The CDR3 region has the DNA TGTGCCAGCACGGAGCAGAACACCGGGGAGCTGTTTTTT.